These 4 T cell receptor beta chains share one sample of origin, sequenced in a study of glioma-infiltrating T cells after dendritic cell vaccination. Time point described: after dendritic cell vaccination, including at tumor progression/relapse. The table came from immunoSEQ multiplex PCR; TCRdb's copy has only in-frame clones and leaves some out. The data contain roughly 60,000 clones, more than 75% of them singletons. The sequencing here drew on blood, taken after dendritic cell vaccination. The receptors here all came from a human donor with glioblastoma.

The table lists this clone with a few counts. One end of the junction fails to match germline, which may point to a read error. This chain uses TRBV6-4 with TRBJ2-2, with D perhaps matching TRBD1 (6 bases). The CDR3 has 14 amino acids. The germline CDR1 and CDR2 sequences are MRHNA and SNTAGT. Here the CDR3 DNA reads TGTGCCAGCAGTGACACCGAAGGGGGACGGGGAGCTGTTTTT. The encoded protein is CASSDTEGGRGAVF.

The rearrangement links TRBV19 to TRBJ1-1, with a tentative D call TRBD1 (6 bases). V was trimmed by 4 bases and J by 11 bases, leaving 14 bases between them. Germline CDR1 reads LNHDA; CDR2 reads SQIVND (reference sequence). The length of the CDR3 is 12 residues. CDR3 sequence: CASSNQGWTAFF. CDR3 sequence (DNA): TGTGCCAGTAGTAATCAGGGGTGGACGGCTTTCTTT. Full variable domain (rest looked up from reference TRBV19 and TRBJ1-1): DGGITQSPKYLFRKEGQNVTLSCEQNLNHDAMYWYRQDPGQGLRLIYYSQIVNDFQKGDIAEGYSVSREKKESFPLTVTSAQKNPTAFYLCASSNQGWTAFFGQGTRLTVV.

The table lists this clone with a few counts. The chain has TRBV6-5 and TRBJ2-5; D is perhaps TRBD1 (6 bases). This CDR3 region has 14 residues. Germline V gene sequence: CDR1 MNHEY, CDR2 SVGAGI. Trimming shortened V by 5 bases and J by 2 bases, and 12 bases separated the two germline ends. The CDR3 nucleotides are TGTGCCAGCAGTAACAGGGCCGTACAAGAGACCCAGTACTTC. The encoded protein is CASSNRAVQETQYF.

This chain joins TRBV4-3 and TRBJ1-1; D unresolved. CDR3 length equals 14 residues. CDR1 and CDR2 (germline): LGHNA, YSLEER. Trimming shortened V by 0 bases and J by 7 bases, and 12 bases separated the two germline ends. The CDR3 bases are TGCGCCAGCAGCCAAGAAAGAGGGCTGGGTGAAGCTTTCTTT. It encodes CASSQERGLGEAFF.